This record covers a single TCR beta chain. Antigen specificity is unknown. V gave up 0 bases and J gave up 3 bases, with 6 bases separating them. Germline V gives CDR1 SGHNT, CDR2 YYREEE (reference sequence). The CDR3 covers 13 residues. The record originates from a study of shared clonotypes between healthy human individuals. Healthy HIV-negative adults with no recent acute infections or vaccinations were recruited as donors. Into CD45RA+ naive and CD45RA-negative memory subsets, the CD4+ cells were split. Some clones are missing from TCRdb's copy, which holds only in-frame ones; the method was immunoSEQ multiplex PCR. The sample holds some 1.1 million clones, 70% to 85% seen once. Study-wide findings and caveats: Generation probabilities were higher for clonotypes shared across all four sorted-subset donors than for unshared ones. Among a few donors, approximately 4.6% of naive CD4 clonotypes were found in common.

The clonotype originates from a man aged 18 to 30 in good health. Some clones in this sample may be carry-over from other donors' samples. The source material was memory CD4+ T cells from PBMCs. As for subset: CD45RA-negative fraction. The chain combines TRBV5-4 with TRBJ1-1; D remains unclear. CDR3 in amino acids: CASSLVRDTEAFF. CDR3 in DNA: TGTGCCAGCAGCTTGGTGAGGGACACTGAAGCTTTCTTT.